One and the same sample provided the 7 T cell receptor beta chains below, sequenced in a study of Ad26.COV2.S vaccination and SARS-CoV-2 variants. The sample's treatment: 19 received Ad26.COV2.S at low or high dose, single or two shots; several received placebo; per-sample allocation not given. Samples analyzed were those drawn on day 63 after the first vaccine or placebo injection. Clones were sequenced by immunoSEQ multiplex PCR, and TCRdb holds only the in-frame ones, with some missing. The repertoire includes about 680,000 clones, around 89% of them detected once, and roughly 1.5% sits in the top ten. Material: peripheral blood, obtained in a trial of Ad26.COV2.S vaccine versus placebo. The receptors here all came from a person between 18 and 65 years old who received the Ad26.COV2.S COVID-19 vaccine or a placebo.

DNA for the CDR3: TGTGCCAGTAGTCCCGCGACGGGGAGACTCACAGATACGCAGTATTTT. Translation gives CASSPATGRLTDTQYF. J is TRBJ2-3 and V is TRBV19; D perhaps matches TRBD2 (5 bases). V gave up 5 bases and J gave up 2 bases, with 17 bases separating them. This CDR3 is built from 16 residues. Germline CDR1 LNHDA, CDR2 SQIVND (reference sequence).

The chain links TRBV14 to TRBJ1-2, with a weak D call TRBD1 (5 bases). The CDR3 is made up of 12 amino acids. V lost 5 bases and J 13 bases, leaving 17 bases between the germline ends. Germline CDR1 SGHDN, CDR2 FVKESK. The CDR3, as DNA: TGTGCCAGCAGCACCCAATTACAGGTCTTCACCTTC. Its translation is CASSTQLQVFTF.

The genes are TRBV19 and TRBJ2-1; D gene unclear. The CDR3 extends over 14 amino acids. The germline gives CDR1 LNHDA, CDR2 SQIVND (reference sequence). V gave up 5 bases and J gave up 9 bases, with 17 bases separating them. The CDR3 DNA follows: TGTGCCAGTAGTCATAGAGATAGGGCGCGTGAGCAGTTCTTC. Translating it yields CASSHRDRAREQFF. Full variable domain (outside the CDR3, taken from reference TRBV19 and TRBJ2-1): DGGITQSPKYLFRKEGQNVTLSCEQNLNHDAMYWYRQDPGQGLRLIYYSQIVNDFQKGDIAEGYSVSREKKESFPLTVTSAQKNPTAFYLCASSHRDRAREQFFGPGTRLTVL.

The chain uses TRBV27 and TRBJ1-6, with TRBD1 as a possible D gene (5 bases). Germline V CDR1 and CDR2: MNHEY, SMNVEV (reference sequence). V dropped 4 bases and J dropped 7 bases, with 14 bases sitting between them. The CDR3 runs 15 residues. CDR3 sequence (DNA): TGTGCCAGCAGTTCTGGGGCTTTGGGGAATTCACCCCTCCACTTT. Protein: CASSSGALGNSPLHF.

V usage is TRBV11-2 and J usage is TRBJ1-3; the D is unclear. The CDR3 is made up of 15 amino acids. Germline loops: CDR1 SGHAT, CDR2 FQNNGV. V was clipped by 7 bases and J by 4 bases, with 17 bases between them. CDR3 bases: TGTGCCAGCACATCCCTTAAGGACGGAGGAAACACCATATATTTT. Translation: CASTSLKDGGNTIYF.

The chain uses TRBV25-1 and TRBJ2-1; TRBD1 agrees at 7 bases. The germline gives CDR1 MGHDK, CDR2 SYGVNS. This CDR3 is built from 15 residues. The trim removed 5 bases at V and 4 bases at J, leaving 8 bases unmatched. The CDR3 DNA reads TGTGCCAGCAGTATCCCCGGGACAGTATACAATGAGCAGTTCTTC. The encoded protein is CASSIPGTVYNEQFF.

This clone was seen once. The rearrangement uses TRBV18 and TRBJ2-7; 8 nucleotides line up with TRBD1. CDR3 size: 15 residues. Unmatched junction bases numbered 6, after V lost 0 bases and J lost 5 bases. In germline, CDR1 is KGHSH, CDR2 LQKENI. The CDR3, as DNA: TGTGCCAGCTCACCACCGCGGACAGGGTTACACGAGCAGTACTTC. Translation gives CASSPPRTGLHEQYF.